This T cell receptor (beta chain) was retrieved from a study of post-analysis software for immune sequencing data. The overall study: The disease courses covered relapsing-remitting, secondary progressive and progressive-relapsing multiple sclerosis.

By proportion, this clonotype is medium-sized. Its antigen is not known. General observations from the study: With TRBV5-6, TRBV5-1 and TRBV20-1 included, about five TRBV segments were more frequent in patients than in controls.

The germline CDR1 and CDR2 sequences are DFQATT and SNEGSKA (reference sequence). This CDR3 has 14 amino acids. With V trimmed by 5 bases and J by 3 bases, 7 bases remained unmatched. The authors incorporated unique molecular identifiers into the TCR beta cDNA libraries. TCRdb itself ran the PCR reads through MiXCR, one entry per CDR3 protein. The sample has under 650,000 distinct CDR3 sequences, about 40% seen once; the top ten hold about 1.5%. The receptor was derived from a girl under 18 with multiple sclerosis. Sequencing input: blood. The chain uses TRBV20-1 and TRBJ2-1; 7 bases line up with TRBD2. The CDR3 nucleotides are TGCAGTGCTCGTACCCAGCGGGACTACAATGAGCAGTTCTTC. Translation gives CSARTQRDYNEQFF.